This record concerns one T cell receptor beta chain sequence. The record originates from a study of Ad26.COV2.S vaccination and SARS-CoV-2 variants. TCRdb keeps only in-frame clones here, not all; method: immunoSEQ multiplex PCR. The sample has around 250,000 clones, around nine tenths seen once. The CDR3 is 14 residues long. Between the trimmed V and J ends, which lost 3 bases and 6 bases, there was a span of 11 bases. The germline V gene encodes CDR1 SGHAT and CDR2 FQDESV (reference sequence). The sample's treatment: 19 received Ad26.COV2.S at low or high dose, single or two shots; a few received placebo; per-sample allocation not given. Collection of samples fell on day 63 after the first vaccine or placebo injection.

The sequence was obtained from a person aged 18-60 years who received the Ad26.COV2.S COVID-19 vaccine or a placebo. This specimen consisted of peripheral blood, obtained in a trial of Ad26.COV2.S vaccine versus placebo. J is TRBJ2-2 and V is TRBV11-1; TRBD2 might be the D (5 bases). The CDR3, as DNA: TGTGCCAGCAGCTTGGAAACTAGGGCCGGGGAGCTGTTTTTT. Its translation is CASSLETRAGELFF. Variable domain in full (rest from reference TRBV11-1 and TRBJ2-2): EAEVAQSPRYKITEKSQAVAFWCDPISGHATLYWYRQILGQGPELLVQFQDESVVDDSQLPKDRFSAERLKGVDSTLKIQPAELGDSAMYLCASSLETRAGELFFGEGSRLTVL.